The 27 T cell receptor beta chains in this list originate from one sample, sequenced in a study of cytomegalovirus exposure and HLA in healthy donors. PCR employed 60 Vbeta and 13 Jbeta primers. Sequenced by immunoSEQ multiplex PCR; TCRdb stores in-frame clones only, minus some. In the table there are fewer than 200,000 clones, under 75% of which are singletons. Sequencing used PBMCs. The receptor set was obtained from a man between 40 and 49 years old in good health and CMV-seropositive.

The CDR3 here is CASSLNPYGGENQPQHF. The DNA of the CDR3 is TGTGCCAGCAGCTTAAATCCCTATGGTGGAGAGAATCAGCCCCAGCATTTT. The chain couples TRBV7-9 to TRBJ1-5; D gene ambiguous. With 2 bases removed from V and 4 bases from J, the gap between germline ends came to 18 bases. CDR1 is SEHNR and CDR2 is FQNEAQ in the germline V gene (reference sequence). This CDR3 contains 17 residues.

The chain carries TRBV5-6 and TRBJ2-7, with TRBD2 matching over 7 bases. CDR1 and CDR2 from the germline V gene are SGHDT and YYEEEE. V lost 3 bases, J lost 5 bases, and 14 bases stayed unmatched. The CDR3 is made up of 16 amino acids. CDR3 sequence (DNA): TGTGCCAGCAGCTGGGGGGGGGAGGTGGTAGGGGACGAGCAGTACTTC. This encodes CASSWGGEVVGDEQYF.

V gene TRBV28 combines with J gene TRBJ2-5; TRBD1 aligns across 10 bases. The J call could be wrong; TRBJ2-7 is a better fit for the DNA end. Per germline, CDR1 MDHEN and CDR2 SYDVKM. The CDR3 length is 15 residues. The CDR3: CASRRGDRGGYEQYF. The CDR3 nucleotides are TGTGCCAGCAGACGCGGGGACAGGGGCGGATACGAGCAGTACTTC.

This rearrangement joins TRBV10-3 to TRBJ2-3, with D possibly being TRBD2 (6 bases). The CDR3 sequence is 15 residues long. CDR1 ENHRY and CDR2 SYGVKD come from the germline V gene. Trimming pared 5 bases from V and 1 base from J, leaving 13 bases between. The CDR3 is CAISFAGQGTDTQYF. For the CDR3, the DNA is TGTGCCATCAGTTTTGCGGGGCAGGGCACAGATACGCAGTATTTT.

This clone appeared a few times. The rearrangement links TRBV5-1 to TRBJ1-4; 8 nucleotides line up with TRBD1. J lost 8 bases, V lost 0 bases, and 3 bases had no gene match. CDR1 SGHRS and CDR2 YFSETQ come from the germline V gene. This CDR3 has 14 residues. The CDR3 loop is CASSLVQGEEKLFF. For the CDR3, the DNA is TGCGCCAGCAGCTTGGTACAGGGGGAGGAAAAACTGTTTTTT.

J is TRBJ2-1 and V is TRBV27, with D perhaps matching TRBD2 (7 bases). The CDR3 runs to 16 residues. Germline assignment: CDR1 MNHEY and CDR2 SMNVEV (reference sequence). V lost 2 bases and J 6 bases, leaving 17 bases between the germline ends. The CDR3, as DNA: TGTGCCAGCAGTTTAAGGGGGGGACAATACCCCAATGAGCAGTTCTTC. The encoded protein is CASSLRGGQYPNEQFF.

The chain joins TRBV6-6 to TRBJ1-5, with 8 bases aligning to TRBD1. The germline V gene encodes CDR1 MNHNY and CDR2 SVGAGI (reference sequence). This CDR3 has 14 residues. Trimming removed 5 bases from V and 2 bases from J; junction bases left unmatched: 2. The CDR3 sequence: CASSTTGGNQPQHF. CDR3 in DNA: TGTGCCAGCAGTACGACAGGGGGCAATCAGCCCCAGCATTTT.

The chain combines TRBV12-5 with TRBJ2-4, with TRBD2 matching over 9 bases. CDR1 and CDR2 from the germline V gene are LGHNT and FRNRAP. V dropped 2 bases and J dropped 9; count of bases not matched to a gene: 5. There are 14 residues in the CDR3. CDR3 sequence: CASGLRTAGGIQYF. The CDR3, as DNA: TGTGCTAGTGGTTTGAGGACAGCGGGGGGCATTCAGTACTTC.

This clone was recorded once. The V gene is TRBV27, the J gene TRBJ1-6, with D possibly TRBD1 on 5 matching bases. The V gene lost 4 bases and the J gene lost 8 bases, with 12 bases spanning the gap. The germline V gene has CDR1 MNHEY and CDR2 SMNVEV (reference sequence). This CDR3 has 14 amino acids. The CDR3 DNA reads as TGTGCCAGCAGTTCCGGACCGGGGGATTCACCCCTCCACTTT. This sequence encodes CASSSGPGDSPLHF.

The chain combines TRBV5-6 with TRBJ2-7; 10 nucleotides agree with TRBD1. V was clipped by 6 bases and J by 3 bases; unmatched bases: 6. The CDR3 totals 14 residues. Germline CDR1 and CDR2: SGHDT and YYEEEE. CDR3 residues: CASILGQGGYEQYF. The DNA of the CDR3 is TGTGCCAGCATTCTCGGACAGGGGGGCTACGAGCAGTACTTC.

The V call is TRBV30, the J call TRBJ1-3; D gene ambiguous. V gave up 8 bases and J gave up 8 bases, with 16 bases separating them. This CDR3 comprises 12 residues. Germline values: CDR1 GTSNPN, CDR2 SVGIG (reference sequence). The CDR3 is CAGGRPLDTIYF. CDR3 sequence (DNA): TGTGCCGGAGGAAGGCCCCTGGACACCATATATTTT.

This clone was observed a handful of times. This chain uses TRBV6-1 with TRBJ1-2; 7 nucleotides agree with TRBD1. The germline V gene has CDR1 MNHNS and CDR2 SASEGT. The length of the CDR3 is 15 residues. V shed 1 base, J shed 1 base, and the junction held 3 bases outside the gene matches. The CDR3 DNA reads TGTGCCAGCAGTGAAGGGACAGGTTATAACTATGGCTACACCTTC. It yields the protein CASSEGTGYNYGYTF.

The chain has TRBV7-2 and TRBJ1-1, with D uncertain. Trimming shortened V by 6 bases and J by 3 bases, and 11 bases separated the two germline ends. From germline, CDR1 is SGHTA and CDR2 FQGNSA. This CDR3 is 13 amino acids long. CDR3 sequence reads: CASSLNDYTEAFF. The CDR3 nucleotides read TGTGCCAGCAGTCTAAACGATTACACTGAAGCTTTCTTT. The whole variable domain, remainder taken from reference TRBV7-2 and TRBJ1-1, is GAGVSQSPSNKVTEKGKDVELRCDPISGHTALYWYRQSLGQGLEFLIYFQGNSAPDKSGLPSDRFSAERTGGSVSTLTIQRTQQEDSAVYLCASSLNDYTEAFFGQGTRLTVV.

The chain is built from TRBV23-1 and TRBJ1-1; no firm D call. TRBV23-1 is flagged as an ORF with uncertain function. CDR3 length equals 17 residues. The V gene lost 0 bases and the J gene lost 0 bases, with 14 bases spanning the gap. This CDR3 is CASSQSGWSLMNTEAFF. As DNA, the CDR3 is TGCGCCAGCAGTCAATCGGGTTGGAGCCTCATGAACACTGAAGCTTTCTTT.

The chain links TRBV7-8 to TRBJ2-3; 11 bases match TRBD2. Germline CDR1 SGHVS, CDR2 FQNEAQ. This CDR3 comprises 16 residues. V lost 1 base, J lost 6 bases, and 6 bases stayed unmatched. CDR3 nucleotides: TGTGCCAGCAGCTTAGGGACTAGCGGGTATGGGGATACGCAGTATTTT. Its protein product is CASSLGTSGYGDTQYF.

This chain's CDR3 is CATGGRTSNSPLHF. For the CDR3, the DNA is TGTGCCACAGGGGGGCGGACGTCCAATTCACCCCTCCACTTT. The chain joins TRBV6-5 to TRBJ1-6; 7 bases line up with TRBD1. The CDR3 is 14 residues long. The ends lost 10 bases at V and 7 bases at J; junction bases unmatched: 10. Germline assignment: CDR1 MNHEY and CDR2 SVGAGI.

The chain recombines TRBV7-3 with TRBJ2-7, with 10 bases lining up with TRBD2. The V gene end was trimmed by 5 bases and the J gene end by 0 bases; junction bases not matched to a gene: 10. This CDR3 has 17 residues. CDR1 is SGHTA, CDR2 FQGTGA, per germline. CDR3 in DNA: TGTGCCAGCAGCGTTACTAGCGGGGACGCGAGCTCCTACGAGCAGTACTTC. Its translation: CASSVTSGDASSYEQYF.

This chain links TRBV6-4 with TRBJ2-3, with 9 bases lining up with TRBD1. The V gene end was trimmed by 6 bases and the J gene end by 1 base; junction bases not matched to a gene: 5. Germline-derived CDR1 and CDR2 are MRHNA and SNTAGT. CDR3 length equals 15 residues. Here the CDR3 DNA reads TGTGCCAGCAGGGTCACAGGGGGCGGCACAGATACGCAGTATTTT. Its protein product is CASRVTGGGTDTQYF.

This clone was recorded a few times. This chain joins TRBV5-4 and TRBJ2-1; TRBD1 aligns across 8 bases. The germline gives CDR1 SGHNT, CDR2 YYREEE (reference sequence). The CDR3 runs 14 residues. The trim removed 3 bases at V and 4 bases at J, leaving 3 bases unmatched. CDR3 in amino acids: CASSSRQGYNEQFF. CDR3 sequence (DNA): TGTGCCAGCAGCTCGCGACAGGGGTACAATGAGCAGTTCTTC.

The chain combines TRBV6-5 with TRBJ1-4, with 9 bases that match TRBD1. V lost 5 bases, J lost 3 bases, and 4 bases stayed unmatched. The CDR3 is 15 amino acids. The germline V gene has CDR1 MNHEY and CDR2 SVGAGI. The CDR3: CASSTRDRANEKLFF. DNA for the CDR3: TGTGCCAGCAGTACCCGGGACAGGGCTAATGAAAAACTGTTTTTT.

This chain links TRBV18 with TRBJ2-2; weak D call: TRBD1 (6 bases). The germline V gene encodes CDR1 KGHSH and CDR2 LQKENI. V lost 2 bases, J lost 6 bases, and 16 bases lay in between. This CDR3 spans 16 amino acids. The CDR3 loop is CASSPVGARGAGELFF. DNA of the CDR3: TGTGCCAGCTCACCAGTGGGGGCCAGGGGAGCCGGGGAGCTGTTTTTT.

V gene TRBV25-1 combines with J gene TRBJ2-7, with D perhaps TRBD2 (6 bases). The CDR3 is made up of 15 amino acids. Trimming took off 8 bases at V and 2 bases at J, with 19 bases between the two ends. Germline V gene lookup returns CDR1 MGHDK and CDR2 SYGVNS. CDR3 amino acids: CASPHRWDSTYEQYF. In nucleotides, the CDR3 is TGTGCCAGCCCACATCGGTGGGACTCTACCTACGAGCAGTACTTC.

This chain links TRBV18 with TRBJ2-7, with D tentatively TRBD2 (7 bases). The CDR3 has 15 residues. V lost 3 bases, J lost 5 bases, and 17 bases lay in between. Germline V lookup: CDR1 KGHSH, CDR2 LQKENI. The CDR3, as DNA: TGTGCCAGCTCACCCGTCGCGGGGGCGGGAAACGAGCAGTACTTC. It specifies CASSPVAGAGNEQYF.

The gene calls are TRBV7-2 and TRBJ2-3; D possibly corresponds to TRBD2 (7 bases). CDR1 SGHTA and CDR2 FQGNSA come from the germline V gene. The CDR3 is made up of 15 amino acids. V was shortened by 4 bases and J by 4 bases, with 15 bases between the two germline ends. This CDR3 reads CASSSLAGAPDTQYF. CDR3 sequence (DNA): TGTGCCAGCAGCTCCCTGGCGGGGGCCCCAGATACGCAGTATTTT.

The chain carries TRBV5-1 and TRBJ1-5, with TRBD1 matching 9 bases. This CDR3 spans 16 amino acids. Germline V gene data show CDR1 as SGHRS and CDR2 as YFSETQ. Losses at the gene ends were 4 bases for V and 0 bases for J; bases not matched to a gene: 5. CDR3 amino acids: CASSPGTGNSNQPQHF. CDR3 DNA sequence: TGCGCCAGCAGCCCCGGGACAGGGAATAGCAATCAGCCCCAGCATTTT. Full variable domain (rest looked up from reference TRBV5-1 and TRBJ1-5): KAGVTQTPRYLIKTRGQQVTLSCSPISGHRSVSWYQQTPGQGLQFLFEYFSETQRNKGNFPGRFSGRQFSNSRSEMNVSTLELGDSALYLCASSPGTGNSNQPQHFGDGTRLSIL.

The CDR3 reads CASSLGQGLTYEQYF. The DNA of the CDR3 is TGTGCCAGCAGTCTCGGACAGGGGCTTACCTACGAGCAGTACTTC. The V call is TRBV6-1, the J call TRBJ2-7; 9 positions match TRBD1. This CDR3 region has 15 residues. V was pared by 5 bases and J by 2 bases, with 7 bases of the junction left unmatched. The germline V gene has CDR1 MNHNS and CDR2 SASEGT.

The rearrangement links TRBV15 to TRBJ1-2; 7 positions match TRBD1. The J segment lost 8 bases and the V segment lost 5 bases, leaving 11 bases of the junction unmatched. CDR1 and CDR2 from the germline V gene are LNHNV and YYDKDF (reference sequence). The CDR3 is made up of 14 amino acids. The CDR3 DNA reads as TGTGCCACCAGCGGATACGGGACAGAAGGCGGCTACACCTTC. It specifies CATSGYGTEGGYTF. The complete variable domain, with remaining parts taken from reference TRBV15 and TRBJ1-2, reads DAMVIQNPRYQVTQFGKPVTLSCSQTLNHNVMYWYQQKSSQAPKLLFHYYDKDFNNEADTPDNFQSRRPNTSFCFLDIRSPGLGDTAMYLCATSGYGTEGGYTFGSGTRLTVV.